This is a list of T cell receptor beta chains from one sample in a study of shared clonotypes between healthy human individuals. Some clones are missing from TCRdb's copy, which holds only in-frame ones; the method was immunoSEQ multiplex PCR. The table shows about 980,000 clones, with approximately 80% occurring only once. Sequenced sample: memory CD4+ T cells sorted from blood. Receptors originate from a man younger than 35 in good health. CDR3s include the opening cysteine and the closing phenylalanine or tryptophan. D genes are given only for firm matches. Size is stated for part of the rows, as once, few or many counts, or as a class when the clone is expanded.

V	J	D	size	CDR3	DNA
TRBV2	TRBJ1-2	TRBD1	many	CASIKTTGNYGYTF	TGTGCCAGCATCAAAACGACAGGGAACTATGGCTACACCTTC
TRBV29-1	TRBJ2-2	TRBD1	NA	CSALGTANTGELFF	TGCAGCGCTCTCGGGACAGCGAACACCGGGGAGCTGTTTTTT
TRBV5-1	TRBJ2-3	NA	NA	CASSLAQGPDTQYF	TGCGCCAGCAGCTTGGCTCAGGGACCAGATACGCAGTATTTT
TRBV30	TRBJ2-2	NA	NA	CAWSEQGWVTGELFF	TGTGCCTGGAGTGAGCAGGGATGGGTTACCGGGGAGCTGTTTTTT
TRBV11-3	TRBJ1-1	NA	NA	CASSFGQGNTEAFF	TGTGCCAGCAGCTTCGGGCAGGGAAACACTGAAGCTTTCTTT
TRBV6-6	TRBJ2-7	NA	once	CASSYRQDSYEQYF	TGTGCCAGCAGTTACCGGCAGGACTCCTACGAGCAGTACTTC
TRBV11-2	TRBJ2-7	TRBD2	NA	CASSFRTSGTYEQYF	TGTGCCAGCAGCTTTCGAACTAGCGGGACGTACGAGCAGTACTTC
TRBV5-1	TRBJ2-7	TRBD1	NA	CASSPGQPLSYEQYF	TGCGCCAGCAGCCCGGGACAGCCGCTCTCCTACGAGCAGTACTTC
TRBV19	TRBJ2-2	TRBD1	NA	CASSEGTGHTGELFF	TGTGCCAGTAGTGAAGGGACAGGGCACACCGGGGAGCTGTTTTTT
TRBV6-5	TRBJ2-5	TRBD1	NA	CATMPDRDRGKTQYF	TGTGCCACCATGCCGGACCGGGACAGGGGGAAGACCCAGTACTTC
TRBV5-6	TRBJ1-5	NA	NA	CASSLGPNQPQHF	TGTGCCAGCAGCTTGGGGCCAAATCAGCCCCAGCATTTT
TRBV4-2	TRBJ2-2	NA	NA	CASSQDVTGELFF	TGTGCCAGCAGCCAAGATGTCACCGGGGAGCTGTTTTTT
TRBV19	TRBJ2-7	NA	few	CASSIEGGLYEQYF	TGTGCCAGTAGTATTGAGGGAGGTCTGTACGAGCAGTACTTC
TRBV29-1	TRBJ1-3	NA	NA	CSVEDLVDTIYF	TGCAGCGTTGAAGACCTGGTTGACACCATATATTTT
TRBV2	TRBJ1-5	TRBD1	NA	CASSGRFDRGKRQPQHF	TGTGCCAGCAGTGGCCGATTTGACAGGGGGAAGAGACAGCCCCAGCATTTT
TRBV7-2	TRBJ2-5	NA	few	CASSLAGAETQYF	TGTGCCAGCAGCTTAGCGGGGGCAGAGACCCAGTACTTC
TRBV4-3	TRBJ1-1	NA	NA	CASSQDFSGVRNTEAFF	TGCGCCAGCAGCCAAGACTTTTCGGGTGTTAGGAACACTGAAGCTTTCTTT
TRBV6-1	TRBJ1-2	NA	NA	CASSDWGNGYTF	TGTGCCAGCAGTGATTGGGGGAATGGCTACACCTTC
TRBV2	TRBJ2-2	NA	NA	CASTPLRTTTGELFF	TGTGCCAGCACCCCCCTGAGGACGACCACCGGGGAGCTGTTTTTT
TRBV7-6	TRBJ2-3	TRBD1	NA	CASSLAETGADTQYF	TGTGCCAGCAGCTTAGCGGAGACAGGGGCAGATACGCAGTATTTT
TRBV4-1	TRBJ2-5	NA	NA	CASSQEGRGYQETQYF	TGCGCCAGCAGCCAAGAAGGCCGGGGGTACCAAGAGACCCAGTACTTC
TRBV2	TRBJ1-6	NA	few	CASGKADYNSPLHF	TGTGCCAGTGGTAAGGCGGACTATAATTCACCCCTCCACTTT
TRBV19	TRBJ1-5	NA	NA	CASSIAGQLNQPQHF	TGTGCCAGTAGTATAGCAGGACAGCTAAATCAGCCCCAGCATTTT
TRBV11-2	TRBJ2-3	NA	few	CASRTGNTDTQYF	TGTGCCAGCAGAACAGGGAACACAGATACGCAGTATTTT
TRBV7-2	TRBJ1-6	NA	few	CASSLEALPSSPLHF	TGTGCCAGCAGCTTAGAGGCCTTGCCGAGTTCACCCCTCCACTTT
TRBV28	TRBJ1-1	TRBD1	NA	CASSITGGGNTEAFF	TGTGCCAGCAGCATTACAGGGGGCGGGAACACTGAAGCTTTCTTT
TRBV5-1	TRBJ2-4	NA	NA	CASSSRRVSYKNIQYF	TGCGCCAGCAGCTCCCGTCGTGTTAGTTACAAAAACATTCAGTACTTC
TRBV28	TRBJ2-2	NA	once	CASFSVGELFF	TGTGCCAGCTTCTCGGTCGGGGAGCTGTTTTTT
TRBV5-4	TRBJ1-6	NA	NA	CASSLGADYNSPLHF	TGTGCCAGCAGCTTGGGGGCGGACTATAATTCACCCCTCCACTTT
TRBV5-1	TRBJ1-1	TRBD1	few	CASSAGRGITEAFF	TGCGCCAGCAGCGCGGGCAGGGGGATCACTGAAGCTTTCTTT
TRBV5-1	TRBJ2-1	TRBD2	once	CASSLPRSGADNEQFF	TGCGCCAGCAGCTTGCCCCGTAGCGGGGCTGACAATGAGCAGTTCTTC
TRBV12-5	TRBJ2-1	NA	NA	CASGLVQGPANEQFF	TGTGCTAGTGGTTTGGTACAGGGACCGGCCAATGAGCAGTTCTTC
TRBV7-7	TRBJ2-5	TRBD1	NA	CASSLGQGAQETQYF	TGTGCTAGCAGCTTAGGACAGGGGGCGCAGGAGACCCAGTACTTC
TRBV14	TRBJ2-7	TRBD2	NA	CASSQVGFLAGELKIYEQYF	TGTGCCAGCAGCCAAGTTGGTTTCTTAGCGGGAGAATTGAAAATCTACGAGCAGTACTTC
TRBV7-8	TRBJ2-7	NA	NA	CASSFRDLQNEQYF	TGTGCCAGCAGCTTCCGGGACCTTCAAAACGAGCAGTACTTC
TRBV11-2	TRBJ2-7	NA	few	CASRAKAGPMGEQYF	TGTGCCAGCCGAGCCAAGGCAGGGCCTATGGGGGAGCAGTACTTC
TRBV5-1	TRBJ2-2	NA	NA	CASSLDSKNTGELFF	TGCGCCAGCAGCTTGGACAGCAAGAACACCGGGGAGCTGTTTTTT
TRBV5-1	TRBJ1-5	NA	NA	CASSPDGVNQPQHF	TGCGCCAGCAGCCCGGACGGGGTTAATCAGCCCCAGCATTTT
TRBV27	TRBJ1-1	NA	NA	CASRNGQYSEAFF	TGTGCCAGCAGAAACGGGCAGTATTCTGAAGCTTTCTTT
TRBV2	TRBJ1-6	NA	NA	CASAGSYNSPLHF	TGTGCCAGCGCGGGGTCCTATAATTCACCCCTCCACTTT
TRBV6-6	TRBJ1-1	NA	NA	CASSRGSGTEAFF	TGTGCCAGCAGCCGGGGCAGCGGCACTGAAGCTTTCTTT
TRBV9	TRBJ1-2	NA	NA	CASSVDSLGGYTF	TGTGCCAGCAGCGTAGATAGCCTTGGGGGCTACACCTTC
TRBV4-3	TRBJ2-1	TRBD1	NA	CASSQVAGGLYNEQFF	TGCGCCAGCAGCCAAGTGGCAGGGGGCTTGTACAATGAGCAGTTCTTC
TRBV10-3	TRBJ1-1	NA	NA	CAISESGGGQIEAFF	TGTGCCATCAGTGAGTCAGGCGGGGGCCAGATTGAAGCTTTCTTT
TRBV19	TRBJ2-3	TRBD1	NA	CASSITGGVKTTDTQYF	TGTGCCAGTAGTATAACAGGGGGCGTTAAGACCACAGATACGCAGTATTTT
TRBV7-3	TRBJ2-7	NA	NA	CASSPDPSSYEQYF	TGTGCCAGCAGCCCTGACCCTAGCTCCTACGAGCAGTACTTC
TRBV5-1	TRBJ2-1	NA	few	CASSSDWEQFF	TGCGCCAGCAGCTCAGATTGGGAGCAGTTCTTC
TRBV6-1	TRBJ1-1	NA	NA	CATNWVGNTEAFF	TGTGCCACCAACTGGGTAGGGAACACTGAAGCTTTCTTT
TRBV30	TRBJ2-5	TRBD2	NA	CAWSIGTSVRYQETQYF	TGTGCCTGGAGTATTGGGACTAGCGTTCGGTACCAAGAGACCCAGTACTTC
TRBV5-6	TRBJ1-1	TRBD1	NA	CASRPTGLMDTEAFF	TGTGCCAGCAGACCGACAGGGCTCATGGACACTGAAGCTTTCTTT
TRBV4-1	TRBJ1-5	NA	NA	CASSHPGQRDQPQHF	TGCGCCAGCAGCCATCCCGGACAGAGAGATCAGCCCCAGCATTTT
TRBV6-6	TRBJ2-6	NA	NA	CASSDRGFSGANVLTF	TGTGCCAGCAGCGACAGAGGCTTCTCTGGGGCCAACGTCCTGACTTTC
TRBV11-2	TRBJ1-5	NA	NA	CASSLGPPQPQHF	TGTGCCAGCAGCTTAGGCCCCCCTCAGCCCCAGCATTTT
TRBV25-1	TRBJ2-5	TRBD2	NA	CASSEGGRETQYF	TGTGCCAGCAGTGAGGGGGGGAGGGAGACCCAGTACTTC
TRBV10-3	TRBJ2-3	NA	NA	CATAVGTDTQYF	TGTGCCACCGCGGTCGGTACAGATACGCAGTATTTT